This T cell receptor beta chain was observed in a study of blood T cells in healthy people across ages. Study context: About one barcoded TCR beta cDNA was captured per two T cells.

General study findings and limits: A conclusive naive versus antigen-experienced comparison was prevented by the unsorted PBMCs. Per million T cells, the diversity of TCR beta decreased roughly linearly as age advanced.

Next came a second PCR, run for about 7 to 12 cycles, which used a sample-barcoded 5' primer along with a J-beta primer mix. TCRdb called the 5' RACE reads again in MiXCR, with one record for every CDR3 protein. The sample contains 650,000 to 1,000,000 distinct CDR3 sequences, 35% to 40% of which appear only once. After removal of 4 bases from V and 1 base from J, the junction contained 11 bases not matched to a gene. The CDR3 is 18 residues long. Germline loops: CDR1 SGHRS, CDR2 YFSETQ. This clonotype came up many times. The antigen is undetermined. Sequencing was performed on blood. The TCR sequence derives from a man in his late teens or twenties in good health. The chain couples TRBV5-1 to TRBJ2-3; TRBD2 aligns across 11 bases. CDR3 sequence reads: CASSVASGTSGRTDTQYF. In DNA form, the CDR3 reads TGCGCCAGCAGCGTAGCCAGCGGGACTAGCGGACGCACAGATACGCAGTATTTT.